A single sample gave rise to the 5 T cell receptor beta chains below, sequenced in a study of OX40 agonist ivuxolimab in advanced cancers. Sequencing was performed with immunoSEQ multiplex PCR; in TCRdb, only in-frame clones are kept and a portion is missing. The sample lists roughly 64,000 clones, approximately 89% occurring once. Sequencing used CD4+ or CD8+ T cells sorted from blood, obtained in a trial of the OX40 agonist ivuxolimab. These receptors were collected from an adult with an advanced solid tumor such as melanoma, head and neck, liver or kidney cancer.

V and J are TRBV10-1 and TRBJ2-1; 9 positions match TRBD2. The CDR3 sequence is 18 residues long. Trimming cost V 5 bases and J 0 bases; bases outside gene matches: 11. Germline V gene lookup returns CDR1 WNHNN and CDR2 SYGVQD (reference sequence). The CDR3 DNA sequence: TGCGCCAGCAGTATGGACGGACCGACTAGCGGCTCCTACAATGAGCAGTTCTTC. Translated, it gives CASSMDGPTSGSYNEQFF.

The chain employs TRBV15 and TRBJ2-5; D is perhaps TRBD1 or TRBD2 (5 bases each). Between the trimmed V and J ends, which lost 2 bases and 2 bases, there was a span of 12 bases. CDR3 length equals 15 residues. Looked up from germline, CDR1 is LNHNV and CDR2 is YYDKDF (reference sequence). The CDR3 here is CATSRRGTDQETQYF. In nucleotides, the CDR3 is TGTGCCACCAGCAGAAGAGGGACGGATCAAGAGACCCAGTACTTC.

This clone has just one count. The V gene is TRBV19, the J gene TRBJ1-5; TRBD1 aligns across 9 bases. After removal of 8 bases from V and 4 bases from J, the junction contained 3 bases not matched to a gene. CDR1 and CDR2 (germline): LNHDA, SQIVND (reference sequence). CDR3 length equals 13 residues. The CDR3 nucleotides are TGTGCCAGTGCCGGGACAGGGAATCAGCCCCAGCATTTT. It specifies CASAGTGNQPQHF. The whole variable domain, filled in from reference TRBV19 and TRBJ1-5, reads DGGITQSPKYLFRKEGQNVTLSCEQNLNHDAMYWYRQDPGQGLRLIYYSQIVNDFQKGDIAEGYSVSREKKESFPLTVTSAQKNPTAFYLCASAGTGNQPQHFGDGTRLSIL.

The genes are TRBV5-8 and TRBJ1-2, with TRBD1 as a possible D gene (6 bases). Looked up from germline, CDR1 is SGHTS and CDR2 is YDEGEE. Trimming removed 0 bases from V and 0 bases from J, with 15 bases in between. The CDR3 length is 17 residues. The CDR3 reads CASSLALSGTTNYGYTF. The CDR3 DNA is TGTGCCAGCAGCTTGGCCCTATCCGGGACAACTAACTATGGCTACACCTTC.

The chain links TRBV2 to TRBJ2-1; D might be TRBD2 (6 bases). V was shortened by 4 bases and J by 5 bases, with 12 bases between the two germline ends. Looked up from germline, CDR1 is SNHLY and CDR2 is FYNNEI. The CDR3 is made up of 14 amino acids. CDR3 loop: CASSVERAHNEQFF. Written as DNA, the CDR3 is TGTGCCAGCAGTGTCGAGCGGGCTCACAATGAGCAGTTCTTC.